This T cell receptor beta chain was recovered during a study of vaccination effects on CD4 cells after COVID-19. Turning to the study itself: The cohort was immunized with two doses of either the BNT162b2 or mRNA-1273 vaccine.

CDR3 length: 16 residues. J was trimmed by 0 bases and V by 4 bases; bases with no gene match: 6. CDR1 and CDR2 from the germline V gene are SEHNR and FQNEAQ (reference sequence). Note on this clone: What it recognizes is unknown.

Profiling relied on immunoSEQ multiplex PCR, and the TCRdb table lists in-frame clones only, not all of them. The table includes about 28,000 clones, approximately 72% detected once. Expansion of antigen-specific CD4+ T cells with viral peptide pools was carried out by the ViraFEST assay before sequencing. The authors isolated CD4+ T cells after less than eleven days of culture. Neither prior SARS-CoV-2 infection nor positive nucleocapsid antibodies were present in the vaccine recipients. Overall study findings and caveats: Missing from the study were early post-infection timepoints, and its convalescent patients were few.

This chain connects TRBV7-9 to TRBJ2-3; 8 bases line up with TRBD1. The sequencing used CD4+ T cells from PBMCs cultured with SARS-CoV-2 spike peptides, collected before COVID-19 vaccination. The sequence was obtained from a human donor who received a COVID-19 vaccine. This chain's CDR3 is CASSSLWTGSTDTQYF. CDR3 nucleotides: TGTGCCAGCAGCTCGCTCTGGACAGGGAGCACAGATACGCAGTATTTT. Drawing the rest from reference TRBV7-9 and TRBJ2-3, the complete variable domain is DTGVSQNPRHKITKRGQNVTFRCDPISEHNRLYWYRQTLGQGPEFLTYFQNEAQLEKSRLLSDRFSAERPKGSFSTLEIQRTEQGDSAMYLCASSSLWTGSTDTQYFGPGTRLTVL.